These 21 T cell receptor beta chains share one sample of origin, sequenced in a study of cytomegalovirus exposure and HLA in healthy donors. PCR employed 60 Vbeta and 13 Jbeta primers. Method: immunoSEQ multiplex PCR; TCRdb's copy keeps in-frame clones and lacks some. This sample has about 180,000 clones; over 60% occur once, and the top ten carry around 1.6%. Specimen: PBMCs. These receptors were collected from a man younger than 35 in good health and CMV-seronegative.

The V call is TRBV10-1, the J call TRBJ1-2; D uncertain. The CDR3 is made up of 12 amino acids. V was cut by 3 bases and J by 8 bases, with 10 bases left in between. The germline V gene has CDR1 WNHNN and CDR2 SYGVQD (reference sequence). CDR3 nucleotides: TGCGCCAGCAGTGAAAACGGGTACGGCTACACCTTC. Translated, it gives CASSENGYGYTF.

The chain uses TRBV5-1 and TRBJ1-6, with TRBD1 matching 8 bases. Per the germline V gene, CDR1 is SGHRS and CDR2 is YFSETQ. The CDR3 consists of 16 residues. J was trimmed by 6 bases and V by 0 bases; bases with no gene match: 5. CDR3 protein: CASSLVPGGGNSPLHF. The CDR3 bases are TGCGCCAGCAGCTTGGTCCCAGGGGGCGGTAATTCACCCCTCCACTTT.

V gene TRBV7-2 combines with J gene TRBJ1-5; 11 bases are shared with TRBD1. Germline V gives CDR1 SGHTA, CDR2 FQGNSA. The ends lost 5 bases at V and 7 bases at J; junction bases unmatched: 7. The length of the CDR3 is 15 residues. CDR3 sequence: CASSPDRGLRQPQHF. In DNA form, the CDR3 reads TGTGCCAGCAGCCCGGACAGGGGGCTCCGCCAGCCCCAGCATTTT. Based on the CDR3 plus reference TRBV7-2 and TRBJ1-5, the full variable domain is GAGVSQSPSNKVTEKGKDVELRCDPISGHTALYWYRQSLGQGLEFLIYFQGNSAPDKSGLPSDRFSAERTGGSVSTLTIQRTQQEDSAVYLCASSPDRGLRQPQHFGDGTRLSIL.

The rearrangement links TRBV27 to TRBJ2-7; 11 nucleotides match TRBD2. V shed 5 bases and J 3 bases; nucleotides not matched to a gene: 3. Germline V gene lookup returns CDR1 MNHEY and CDR2 SMNVEV (reference sequence). The CDR3 covers 14 residues. CDR3 DNA sequence: TGTGCCAGCAGTATAGGACTAGCGGGCTACGAGCAGTACTTC. Its protein is CASSIGLAGYEQYF.

V gene TRBV6-1 combines with J gene TRBJ1-2; 7 positions agree with TRBD1. Germline loops: CDR1 MNHNS, CDR2 SASEGT. V lost 1 base and J lost 8; bases outside the gene matches: 4. The CDR3 runs to 13 residues. CDR3 sequence: CASSEVNRGGYTF. CDR3 nucleotides: TGTGCCAGCAGTGAAGTAAACAGGGGCGGCTACACCTTC.

The chain links TRBV7-3 to TRBJ1-4; the D is unclear. Trimming shortened V by 0 bases and J by 8 bases, and 7 bases separated the two germline ends. Germline CDR1 SGHTA, CDR2 FQGTGA. CDR3 size: 13 residues. CDR3 residues: CASSLTVGEKLFF. CDR3 DNA: TGTGCCAGCAGCTTAACAGTTGGCGAAAAACTGTTTTTT.

The rearrangement uses TRBV28 and TRBJ1-1; 7 bases are a match to TRBD1. CDR1 MDHEN and CDR2 SYDVKM come from the germline V gene. Trimming cost V 7 bases and J 7 bases; bases outside gene matches: 15. The CDR3 is 15 amino acids. The CDR3 sequence is CASKGAEGGLSEAFF. The CDR3 nucleotides are TGTGCCAGCAAGGGGGCCGAGGGGGGATTGAGTGAAGCTTTCTTT.

CDR3 sequence reads: CASSGGQGVHEQYF. CDR3 nucleotides: TGTGCCAGCAGTGGAGGACAGGGAGTCCACGAGCAGTACTTC. This sequence joins TRBV6-1 and TRBJ2-7, with 8 bases lining up with TRBD1. Germline values: CDR1 MNHNS, CDR2 SASEGT. This CDR3 has 14 amino acids. J lost 5 bases, V lost 4 bases, and 7 bases had no gene match.

This clone has a single count. This chain connects TRBV28 to TRBJ1-2; the match to TRBD1 covers 7 bases. V lost 3 bases and J lost 4; bases outside the gene matches: 8. CDR3 length equals 15 residues. The germline CDR1 and CDR2 sequences are MDHEN and SYDVKM. The CDR3 region is CASSFPRGQTYGYTF. CDR3 DNA: TGTGCCAGCAGTTTCCCGAGGGGGCAGACCTATGGCTACACCTTC.

The chain has TRBV11-2 and TRBJ2-7; 8 bases match TRBD2. The trim removed 1 base at V and 2 bases at J, leaving 4 bases unmatched. CDR3 length: 15 residues. Germline V gene data show CDR1 as SGHAT and CDR2 as FQNNGV. The DNA of the CDR3 is TGTGCCAGCAGCTTAGCACTAGCGGATACCTACGAGCAGTACTTC. Translating gives CASSLALADTYEQYF.

Here the CDR3 reads CASTSAGQGYEQYF. The CDR3 region has the DNA TGTGCCAGCACCTCAGCAGGACAGGGTTACGAGCAGTACTTC. The chain couples TRBV28 to TRBJ2-7, with 8 bases lining up with TRBD1. Trimming removed 7 bases from V and 4 bases from J; junction bases left unmatched: 9. Germline CDR1 reads MDHEN; CDR2 reads SYDVKM. The CDR3 length is 14 residues. Drawing the rest from reference TRBV28 and TRBJ2-7, the complete variable domain is DVKVTQSSRYLVKRTGEKVFLECVQDMDHENMFWYRQDPGLGLRLIYFSYDVKMKEKGDIPEGYSVSREKKERFSLILESASTNQTSMYLCASTSAGQGYEQYFGPGTRLTVT.

Of note for this clone: The same CDR3 can be traced to other DNA sequences in this sample. V and J are TRBV18 and TRBJ2-5; tentative D call: TRBD2 (6 bases). The CDR3 totals 14 residues. Trimming cost V 4 bases and J 2 bases, with 11 bases left between them. The V gene's germline CDR1 is KGHSH and CDR2 LQKENI. CDR3 bases: TGTGCCAGCTCACAGGACCGGGGGCAAGAGACCCAGTACTTC. It is translated as CASSQDRGQETQYF.

This clone appeared a few times. This rearrangement joins TRBV7-2 to TRBJ2-7; tentative D call: TRBD2 (6 bases). This CDR3 spans 15 amino acids. From germline, CDR1 is SGHTA and CDR2 FQGNSA. V lost 4 bases and J 5 bases, leaving 18 bases between the germline ends. CDR3 bases: TGTGCCAGCAGCTCAATAGGACGGGGGAACGACGAGCAGTACTTC. Translated, it gives CASSSIGRGNDEQYF.

The chain employs TRBV25-1 and TRBJ2-5; perhaps TRBD1 as D (6 bases). Deletions cut 3 bases from V and 5 bases from J, with 7 bases between. CDR3 length: 12 amino acids. Germline V gene data show CDR1 as MGHDK and CDR2 as SYGVNS. The CDR3 loop is CASSERGETQYF. DNA for the CDR3: TGTGCCAGCAGTGAGAGGGGGGAGACCCAGTACTTC.

This clone appeared a single time. This chain connects TRBV7-3 to TRBJ2-3; D perhaps matches TRBD1 (6 bases). Germline CDR1 SGHTA, CDR2 FQGTGA. The CDR3 has 16 amino acids. The ends were cut back, 3 bases at V and 3 bases at J, with 16 bases in the middle. Written as DNA, the CDR3 is TGTGCCAGCAGCTTCTCCCGGGACATAGTTACAGATACGCAGTATTTT. Translation gives CASSFSRDIVTDTQYF.

This rearrangement joins TRBV19 to TRBJ2-5; TRBD2 matches at 8 bases. Germline CDR1 and CDR2: LNHDA and SQIVND (reference sequence). The CDR3 runs 17 residues. Trimming at V came to 5 bases and at J to 1 base, leaving 12 bases not matched to a gene. This chain's CDR3 is CASSYRNSGTAQETQYF. CDR3 coding DNA: TGTGCCAGTAGTTATCGGAATAGCGGGACCGCCCAAGAGACCCAGTACTTC.

The V call is TRBV29-1, the J call TRBJ1-1, with D perhaps matching TRBD1 (5 bases). Germline values: CDR1 SQVTM, CDR2 ANQGSEA. Trimming removed 4 bases at V and 6 bases at J, with 15 bases between. The length of the CDR3 is 13 residues. This CDR3 reads CSVGGLRISEAFF. The CDR3 region has the DNA TGCAGCGTTGGGGGACTGAGGATCTCTGAAGCTTTCTTT. Using reference TRBV29-1 and TRBJ1-1 for the parts outside the CDR3, the full variable domain is SAVISQKPSRDICQRGTSLTIQCQVDSQVTMMFWYRQQPGQSLTLIATANQGSEATYESGFVIDKFPISRPNLTFSTLTVSNMSPEDSSIYLCSVGGLRISEAFFGQGTRLTVV.

This clone has more than one count but fewer than ten. The rearrangement uses TRBV18 and TRBJ1-1; 7 bases agree with TRBD1. The CDR3 contains 13 residues. CDR1 is KGHSH, CDR2 LQKENI, per germline. V shed 4 bases and J 4 bases; nucleotides not matched to a gene: 3. The CDR3 sequence: CASSQGAGTEAFF. The CDR3 DNA reads TGTGCCAGCTCACAGGGGGCCGGCACTGAAGCTTTCTTT.

The chain links TRBV6-1 to TRBJ2-7; TRBD1 matches 8 bases. The CDR3 extends over 15 amino acids. In germline, CDR1 is MNHNS, CDR2 SASEGT. Trimming took 2 bases from V and 3 from J; bases not matched to a gene: 6. The CDR3 sequence is CASSELGTGVYEQYF. The CDR3 DNA reads as TGTGCCAGCAGTGAACTAGGGACAGGAGTCTACGAGCAGTACTTC.

This chain joins TRBV9 and TRBJ1-4; the match to TRBD1 covers 9 bases. CDR1 SGDLS and CDR2 YYNGEE come from the germline V gene. After removal of 3 bases from V and 7 bases from J, the junction contained 10 bases not matched to a gene. The CDR3 loop spans 16 amino acids. The CDR3 bases are TGTGCCAGCAGCGCTACAGGGGGCGGGGGGAGTGAAAAACTGTTTTTT. This encodes CASSATGGGGSEKLFF. Using reference TRBV9 and TRBJ1-4 for the parts outside the CDR3, the full variable domain is DSGVTQTPKHLITATGQRVTLRCSPRSGDLSVYWYQQSLDQGLQFLIQYYNGEERAKGNILERFSAQQFPDLHSELNLSSLELGDSALYFCASSATGGGGSEKLFFGSGTQLSVL.

V and J are TRBV6-4 and TRBJ2-5; the match to TRBD2 covers 7 bases. The trim removed 5 bases at V and 3 bases at J, leaving 9 bases unmatched. CDR1 and CDR2 (germline): MRHNA, SNTAGT. The CDR3 sequence is 15 residues long. The CDR3 sequence: CASSNRTRREETQYF. CDR3 coding DNA: TGTGCCAGCAGTAACCGGACTAGGAGGGAAGAGACCCAGTACTTC.